This T cell receptor (beta chain) emerged from a study of response to subunit inactivated influenza vaccine. Looked up from germline, CDR1 is KGHSH and CDR2 is LQKENI. Trimming pared 0 bases from V and 4 bases from J, leaving 9 bases between. The CDR3 spans 14 residues. TCRdb recomputed calls from the RT-PCR reads with MiXCR, one row per CDR3 protein. The sample carries hundreds of thousands of distinct CDR3 sequences, about 11% recorded once. The same sample was also studied in work on T cells expressing NK-cell markers. From that second work: The TCR beta cDNA came from 5'RACE template switching with UMIs. It was sorted CD3+CD56-NKG2C+, CD3+CD56+NKG2C- and CD3+CD56+NKG2C+ T cells that provided the TCR beta repertoires.

The V call is TRBV18, the J call TRBJ2-5; D is unresolved. The sequence was collected from a man aged 45 to 65 who received an inactivated influenza vaccine. The source was PBMCs from blood, collected on the day of vaccination. This chain's CDR3 is CASSPPQTRETQYF. CDR3 coding DNA: TGTGCCAGCTCACCACCTCAGACGAGAGAGACCCAGTACTTC. Using reference TRBV18 and TRBJ2-5 for the parts outside the CDR3, the full variable domain is NAGVMQNPRHLVRRRGQEARLRCSPMKGHSHVYWYRQLPEEGLKFMVYLQKENIIDESGMPKERFSAEFPKEGPSILRIQQVVRGDSAAYFCASSPPQTRETQYFGPGTRLLVL.